In its sample, the clone carrying this T cell receptor beta chain was seen many times. Its cognate antigen is unknown. The data were obtained in a study of CD8 T cells in ankylosing spondylitis. Libraries for TCR beta were made by quantitative 5'-RACE with molecular barcodes. MiXCR was run by TCRdb on the 5' RACE reads, yielding one entry per CDR3 protein. The table records just under 550,000 distinct CDR3 sequences, 10% to 15% of them present only once. Study-level findings and limits: Peripheral blood held disease-linked clones only at relatively low frequency, and these were CD8+. Reports say disease-linked clones showed up significantly more in matched ankylosing spondylitis synovial fluid. A motif in TCR beta, a set of eight highly homologous variants, appeared characteristic of ankylosing spondylitis blood. Earlier reports found some motif variants in synovial fluid and blood in reactive arthritis.

V was clipped by 4 bases and J by 2 bases; unmatched bases: 2. Looked up from germline, CDR1 is SQVTM and CDR2 is ANQGSEA. This CDR3 region has 13 residues. Source material: blood, either unsorted or a sorted T cell fraction (not recorded which). The genes are TRBV29-1 and TRBJ2-3, with TRBD1 matching over 8 bases. The sequence came from a male donor with ankylosing spondylitis. The CDR3 loop is CSVGQGATDTQYF. The CDR3, as DNA: TGCAGCGTTGGCCAGGGGGCCACAGATACGCAGTATTTT.